Sequencing of this T cell receptor (beta chain) was carried out in a study of shared clonotypes between healthy human individuals. CDR3 length equals 15 residues. V shed 1 base and J shed 2 bases, with 11 bases lying between them. CDR1 is MDHEN, CDR2 SYDVKM, per germline. Execution of the assay was at deep level. The authors ran unsorted PBMC replicate PCRs on 300 ng DNA, tens of thousands of T cell genomes. Only in-frame clones appear in the TCRdb table, and some are missing; sequencing was by immunoSEQ multiplex PCR. The sample lists some 490,000 clones, 81% seen once, with 12% in the top ten. Healthy HIV-negative adults without recent acute infections or vaccinations served as donors.

This chain connects TRBV28 to TRBJ2-5, with a weak D call TRBD1 (5 bases). Sequenced: PBMCs. This TCR was sampled from a woman aged 40 to 50 in good health. Some clones in this sample may be carry-over from other donors' samples. The CDR3 is CASSLLGAGQETQYF. The CDR3 bases are TGTGCCAGCAGTTTATTAGGGGCAGGGCAAGAGACCCAGTACTTC.